The clone carrying this T cell receptor beta chain counts as medium-sized (0.01 to 0.1%). The antigen remains undetermined. This record comes from a study of CD8 T cells in ankylosing spondylitis. Study-wide results and caveats: According to the report, clones linked to the disease were significantly enriched in matched synovial fluid samples taken from ankylosing spondylitis patients. It appeared that ankylosing spondylitis blood was characterized by a TCR beta motif of eight highly homologous variants.

The TCR beta libraries were generated through quantitative 5'-RACE incorporating molecular barcodes. MiXCR, run by TCRdb on the 5' RACE reads, gives a single entry per CDR3 protein. The sample consists of 200,000 to 250,000 distinct CDR3 sequences, about 16% of them appearing once. The CDR3 totals 14 residues. Trimming stripped 1 base from V and 4 bases from J, with 8 bases between. This chain links TRBV12-3 or TRBV12-4 with TRBJ2-4, with unresolved D. The sequencing sample was made of blood, either unsorted or a sorted T cell fraction (not recorded which). This receptor was identified in a male donor with ankylosing spondylitis. CDR3 sequence: CASSLVDEKNIQYF. The CDR3 bases are TGTGCCAGCAGTTTAGTAGATGAAAAAAACATTCAGTACTTC.